This T cell receptor beta chain was sequenced in a study of cytomegalovirus exposure and HLA in healthy donors. Study findings and constraints: The listing of 150 to 200 TCR beta chains classed them as cytomegalovirus-associated.

Here immunoSEQ multiplex PCR was the method, and the copy in TCRdb shows in-frame clones only, minus some. The sample lists about 130,000 clones, 75% to 90% occurring once. In the case of this clone: The target antigen is unknown.

The receptor was derived from a woman aged 18 to 35 in good health and CMV-seropositive. The source material was PBMCs.

The CDR3 DNA reads as TGTGCCAGCAGTTTTGGCCCTTACGAGCAGTACTTC. Amino acids: CASSFGPYEQYF. The rearrangement links TRBV28 to TRBJ2-7; D remains ambiguous. This CDR3 has 12 amino acids. Germline V CDR1 and CDR2: MDHEN, SYDVKM. V dropped 3 bases and J dropped 4 bases, with 7 bases sitting between them.